Each of the 18 T cell receptor beta chains below was sequenced from the same sample in a study of cytomegalovirus exposure and HLA in healthy donors. Primers included in the PCR were 60 Vbeta and 13 Jbeta primers. Using immunoSEQ multiplex PCR, the repertoire was profiled, and TCRdb retains in-frame clones only, with some absent. The sample consists of some 150,000 clones, about 81% of them appearing once. The sequenced material came from PBMCs. These receptor sequences come from a woman between 50 and 59 years old in good health and CMV-seropositive.

The V call is TRBV2, the J call TRBJ2-7; possible D gene TRBD1, 5 bases. The CDR3 consists of 15 residues. V lost 5 bases and J lost 0, with 14 bases in between. CDR1 and CDR2 from the germline V gene are SNHLY and FYNNEI. In DNA form, the CDR3 reads TGTGCCAGCAGTTCCGACAGCCGAAGCTCCTACGAGCAGTACTTC. It is translated as CASSSDSRSSYEQYF. Together with reference TRBV2 and TRBJ2-7, the CDR3 gives the full variable domain: EPEVTQTPSHQVTQMGQEVILRCVPISNHLYFYWYRQILGQKVEFLVSFYNNEISEKSEIFDDQFSVERPDGSNFTLKIRSTKLEDSAMYFCASSSDSRSSYEQYFGPGTRLTVT.

J is TRBJ1-4 and V is TRBV7-9, with TRBD1 identical over 7 bases. The V gene end was trimmed by 1 base and the J gene end by 0 bases; junction bases not matched to a gene: 8. Germline V gene lookup returns CDR1 SEHNR and CDR2 FQNEAQ (reference sequence). The CDR3 extends over 18 amino acids. As DNA, the CDR3 is TGTGCCAGCAGCTTAGGACAGGGCCGGGGTGCAACTAATGAAAAACTGTTTTTT. This gives the protein CASSLGQGRGATNEKLFF.

A word on this clone: At the DNA level, this CDR3 is encoded by other sequences in the same sample as well. The chain couples TRBV9 to TRBJ2-3; 9 bases fit TRBD2. The CDR3 spans 16 residues. Germline CDR1 reads SGDLS; CDR2 reads YYNGEE. With V trimmed by 4 bases and J by 3 bases, 9 bases remained unmatched. In DNA, the CDR3 is TGTGCCAGCAGCCCTTTTAGCGGGGGAGGAACAGATACGCAGTATTTT. Residues: CASSPFSGGGTDTQYF.

The V and J genes are TRBV19 and TRBJ1-4; D not certain. This CDR3 is 12 amino acids long. Trimming stripped 2 bases from V and 10 bases from J, with 8 bases between. Germline V CDR1 and CDR2: LNHDA, SQIVND (reference sequence). CDR3 loop: CASSISSGKLFF. The CDR3 DNA reads TGTGCCAGTAGTATATCGTCCGGAAAACTGTTTTTT.

The chain couples TRBV7-2 to TRBJ1-2, with D perhaps TRBD1 (5 bases). CDR3 length equals 16 residues. The V end lost 5 bases, the J end lost 4 bases, and 20 bases lay between the germline ends. From germline, CDR1 is SGHTA and CDR2 FQGNSA. CDR3 bases: TGTGCCAGCAGCCCCCCGGAGGGCGCGACAGCCTATGGCTACACCTTC. The encoded protein is CASSPPEGATAYGYTF.

This clone is a singleton in its sample. The chain uses TRBV29-1 and TRBJ2-1; maybe TRBD1 (6 bases). This CDR3 spans 14 amino acids. Germline values: CDR1 SQVTM, CDR2 ANQGSEA. Trimming stripped 4 bases from V and 4 bases from J, with 14 bases between. The CDR3 DNA reads as TGCAGCGTTGTCTCGGACAGTAAATACAATGAGCAGTTCTTC. It encodes CSVVSDSKYNEQFF.

This clone was counted a few times. One end of the junction varies from germline; a read error may be responsible. The chain joins TRBV7-8 to TRBJ2-4; D may be TRBD1 (6 bases). Germline V gene lookup returns CDR1 SGHVS and CDR2 FQNEAQ. The CDR3 has 13 residues. In nucleotides, the CDR3 is TGTGCCAGCAGCCCCTGGACAGAAAACAGTCAGTACTTC. Residues: CASSPWTENSQYF.

This clone has only one observation. This chain connects TRBV6-5 to TRBJ1-2; 8 bases are a match to TRBD1. CDR1 MNHEY and CDR2 SVGAGI come from the germline V gene. There are 13 residues in the CDR3. With 6 bases clipped from V and 4 bases from J, the junction kept 4 bases outside the gene matches. CDR3 DNA sequence: TGTGCCAGCAGGAGGACAGGGAGCTATGGCTACACCTTC. As protein: CASRRTGSYGYTF.

The chain joins TRBV9 to TRBJ2-2; the match to TRBD2 covers 10 bases. The V gene end was trimmed by 2 bases and the J gene end by 4 bases; junction bases not matched to a gene: 5. Germline values: CDR1 SGDLS, CDR2 YYNGEE. The CDR3 is 16 residues long. The CDR3, as DNA: TGTGCCAGCAGCGTCCGGGGACTAGCGACCACCGGGGAGCTGTTTTTT. This codes for CASSVRGLATTGELFF.

The V and J genes are TRBV20-1 and TRBJ1-3; D ambiguous. The V end was cut by 3 bases, the J end by 4 bases, with 4 bases between. There are 11 residues in the CDR3. CDR1 is DFQATT and CDR2 is SNEGSKA in the germline V gene (reference sequence). The CDR3 coding sequence is TGCAGTGCTAGGGCCGGAAACACCATATATTTT. Residues: CSARAGNTIYF.

The V gene is TRBV7-9, the J gene TRBJ1-1, with 9 bases lining up with TRBD1. Germline trimming cut 5 bases from V and 5 bases from J; bases unmatched to any gene: 6. Germline V gives CDR1 SEHNR, CDR2 FQNEAQ (reference sequence). The CDR3 has 14 amino acids. As DNA, the CDR3 is TGTGCCAGCAGCGCCTGGGACAGGGAGACTGAAGCTTTCTTT. Protein sequence: CASSAWDRETEAFF.

The rearrangement joins TRBV20-1 to TRBJ1-1, with D hard to call. Germline V CDR1 and CDR2: DFQATT, SNEGSKA (reference sequence). This CDR3 has 11 amino acids. Trimming took off 6 bases at V and 1 base at J, with 6 bases between the two ends. The CDR3 loop reads CSALWNTEAFF. The CDR3 nucleotides are TGCAGTGCCCTATGGAACACTGAAGCTTTCTTT.

The chain joins TRBV5-6 to TRBJ1-1; D remains unclear. In germline, CDR1 is SGHDT, CDR2 YYEEEE. The CDR3 contains 16 residues. V lost 0 bases and J lost 12, with 24 bases in between. CDR3 loop: CASSLEAGRRVKRTFF. The CDR3 nucleotides read TGTGCCAGCAGCTTGGAGGCAGGCCGACGAGTAAAAAGGACTTTCTTT.

The table lists this clone with a count of one. This chain uses TRBV28 with TRBJ1-2, with D unresolved. CDR3 length: 12 residues. The V gene lost 6 bases and the J gene lost 5 bases, with 10 bases spanning the gap. Germline V gene data show CDR1 as MDHEN and CDR2 as SYDVKM. The CDR3 coding sequence is TGTGCCAGCAGCCTCACGGGTTATGGCTACACCTTC. Translated, it gives CASSLTGYGYTF.

The rearrangement uses TRBV30 and TRBJ1-3, with 7 bases identical to TRBD1. Germline assignment: CDR1 GTSNPN and CDR2 SVGIG (reference sequence). The CDR3 runs to 18 residues. Trimming cost V 0 bases and J 4 bases; bases outside gene matches: 15. CDR3 bases: TGTGCCTGGAGTGTGCCAATACAGGGGCTACGGCCCGGAAACACCATATATTTT. This codes for CAWSVPIQGLRPGNTIYF.

This clone appeared a few times. The chain is built from TRBV29-1 and TRBJ1-1; tentative D call: TRBD1 (6 bases). The CDR3 is 10 residues long. Per the germline V gene, CDR1 is SQVTM and CDR2 is ANQGSEA. V was shortened by 7 bases and J by 9 bases, with 12 bases between the two germline ends. The CDR3 region has the DNA TGCAGCGCCGACCAGGGGCAAGCTTTCTTT. Its translation is CSADQGQAFF. The full variable domain, with the rest looked up from reference TRBV29-1 and TRBJ1-1, is SAVISQKPSRDICQRGTSLTIQCQVDSQVTMMFWYRQQPGQSLTLIATANQGSEATYESGFVIDKFPISRPNLTFSTLTVSNMSPEDSSIYLCSADQGQAFFGQGTRLTVV.

J is TRBJ1-1 and V is TRBV5-1; possibly TRBD1 for D (5 bases). Germline CDR1 SGHRS, CDR2 YFSETQ. This CDR3 spans 14 amino acids. The V gene lost 4 bases and the J gene lost 1 base, with 11 bases spanning the gap. The CDR3 is CASSRGEQNTEAFF. The CDR3 nucleotides read TGCGCCAGCAGCAGGGGTGAGCAGAACACTGAAGCTTTCTTT.

This sequence joins TRBV19 and TRBJ1-1; 7 bases align to TRBD1. Germline CDR1 reads LNHDA; CDR2 reads SQIVND (reference sequence). V lost 6 bases to trimming and J lost 5 bases; unmatched junction nucleotides: 6. The CDR3 sequence is 13 residues long. CDR3 in DNA: TGTGCCAGTAGACACAGGGGAGCGACTGAAGCTTTCTTT. It yields the protein CASRHRGATEAFF.